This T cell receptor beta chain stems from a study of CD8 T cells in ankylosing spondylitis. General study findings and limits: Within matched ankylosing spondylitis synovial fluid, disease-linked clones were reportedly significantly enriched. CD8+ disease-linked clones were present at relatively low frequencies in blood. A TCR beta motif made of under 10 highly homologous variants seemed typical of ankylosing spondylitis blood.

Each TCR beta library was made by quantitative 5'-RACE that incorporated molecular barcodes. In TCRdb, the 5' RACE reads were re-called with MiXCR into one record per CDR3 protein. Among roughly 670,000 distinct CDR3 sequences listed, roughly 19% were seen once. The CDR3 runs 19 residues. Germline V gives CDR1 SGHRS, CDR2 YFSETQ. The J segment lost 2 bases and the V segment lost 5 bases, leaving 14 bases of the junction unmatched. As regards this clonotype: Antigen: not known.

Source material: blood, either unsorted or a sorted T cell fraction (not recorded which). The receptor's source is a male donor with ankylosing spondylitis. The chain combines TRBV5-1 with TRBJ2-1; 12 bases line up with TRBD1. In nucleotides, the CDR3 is TGCGCCAGCAGAGAGGAAGGGACAGGGGGCCTACCGCCCTACAATGAGCAGTTCTTC. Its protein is CASREEGTGGLPPYNEQFF.